This T cell receptor (beta chain) stems from a study of T-cell memory formation after mild COVID-19. Across the whole study: For the most part, TCR clusters were specific to one donor. Regarding the study as a whole: Clones that contracted from day 15 to 85 were balanced CD4/CD8, while later expanders leaned CD4+. Contracting CD4+ clones were located mainly in CM and EM, and CD8+ clones in EMRA.

Constant-segment primers and 5'RACE yielded cDNA libraries for TCR alpha and TCR beta, each carrying sample barcodes and UMIs. TCRdb called the 5' RACE reads again in MiXCR, with one record for every CDR3 protein. The sample contains roughly 200,000 distinct CDR3 sequences, 15% to 20% of which appear only once. Per germline, CDR1 LGHDT and CDR2 YNNKEL (reference sequence). J lost 2 bases, V lost 3 bases, and 3 bases had no gene match. The CDR3 sequence is 14 residues long. This clonotype was observed at least ten times. Its specificity is not known. Sequenced: PBMCs or a T cell subset sorted from them (not recorded which). The receptor comes from an adult woman who had mild COVID-19 (a few samples of this study predate the infection). Cell type and time point are not known. This chain uses TRBV3-1 with TRBJ1-2; TRBD1 matches 7 bases. The CDR3 DNA follows: TGTGCCAGCAGCCACCGGGACAGAAACTATGGCTACACCTTC. Amino acids: CASSHRDRNYGYTF.